This T cell receptor beta chain was profiled in a study of cytomegalovirus exposure and HLA in healthy donors. Healthy bone marrow donors made up the donors. Broader study findings: Later analysis identified a missense DCLRE1C variant that was linked to TCR beta V- and J-gene trimming. Association with HLA alleles at 0.05 false discovery rate was found for 16,951 TCR beta sequences in a later analysis. Most observed TCR sequences were rare, whereas some public TCRs were detected in many donors.

Details on this clone: Its antigen is not known.

60 Vbeta and 13 Jbeta primers were used in PCR. The repertoire was sequenced with immunoSEQ multiplex PCR; TCRdb's copy has only in-frame clones and lacks some. Here the sample spans 95,000 to 150,000 clones, over 75% being singletons. Specimen: PBMCs. This TCR derives from a man aged 18 to 29 in good health and CMV-seropositive.

The CDR3 loop is CAWSVLSRAGQIYEQYF. The CDR3 DNA follows: TGTGCCTGGAGTGTATTAAGTCGGGCGGGACAGATCTACGAGCAGTACTTC. The chain employs TRBV30 and TRBJ2-7; the D gene is possibly TRBD1 (7 bases). The CDR3 is made up of 17 amino acids. Germline V gene data show CDR1 as GTSNPN and CDR2 as SVGIG (reference sequence). V lost 0 bases to trimming and J lost 3 bases, with 21 bases between them.